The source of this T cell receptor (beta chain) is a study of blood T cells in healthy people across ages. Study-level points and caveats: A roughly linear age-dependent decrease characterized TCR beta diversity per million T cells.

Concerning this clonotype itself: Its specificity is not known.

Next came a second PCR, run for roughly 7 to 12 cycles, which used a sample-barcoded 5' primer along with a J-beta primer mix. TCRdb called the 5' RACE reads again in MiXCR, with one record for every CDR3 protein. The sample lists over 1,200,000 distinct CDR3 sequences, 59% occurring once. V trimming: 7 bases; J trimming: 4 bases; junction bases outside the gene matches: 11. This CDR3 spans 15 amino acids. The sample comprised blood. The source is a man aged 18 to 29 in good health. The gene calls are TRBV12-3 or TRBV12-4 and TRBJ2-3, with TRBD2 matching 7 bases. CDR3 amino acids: CASTVSGRGADTQYF. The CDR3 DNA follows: TGTGCCAGCACCGTGTCAGGGAGGGGCGCAGATACGCAGTATTTT.